The sequence of this TCR beta chain was determined in a study of shared clonotypes between healthy human individuals. Study findings and constraints: Only blood was sampled, and tissue TCR repertoires likely differ from blood ones.

The ends lost 1 base at V and 2 bases at J; junction bases unmatched: 20. Germline loops: CDR1 SGHVS, CDR2 FQNEAQ. There are 22 residues in the CDR3. Per sorted-subset replicate PCR, input was 150 to 250 ng DNA, representing roughly 28,000 T cell genomes. Sequenced by immunoSEQ multiplex PCR; TCRdb stores in-frame clones only, minus some. The repertoire holds approximately 2,000,000 clones, about 90% seen once, with about 0.36% in the top ten. About this clone: The target antigen is unknown.

The source material was naive CD4+ T cells from PBMCs. Described subset: CD45RA+ positively selected. The TCR comes from a man aged 18 to 29 in good health. Some clones in this sample may be carry-over from other donors' samples. The rearrangement joins TRBV7-8 to TRBJ2-6; 7 bases fit TRBD2. CDR3 protein: CASSLVRGRESLTTAGANVLTF. CDR3 coding DNA: TGTGCCAGCAGCTTAGTACGTGGGCGGGAGTCGTTAACCACCGCTGGGGCCAACGTCCTGACTTTC.